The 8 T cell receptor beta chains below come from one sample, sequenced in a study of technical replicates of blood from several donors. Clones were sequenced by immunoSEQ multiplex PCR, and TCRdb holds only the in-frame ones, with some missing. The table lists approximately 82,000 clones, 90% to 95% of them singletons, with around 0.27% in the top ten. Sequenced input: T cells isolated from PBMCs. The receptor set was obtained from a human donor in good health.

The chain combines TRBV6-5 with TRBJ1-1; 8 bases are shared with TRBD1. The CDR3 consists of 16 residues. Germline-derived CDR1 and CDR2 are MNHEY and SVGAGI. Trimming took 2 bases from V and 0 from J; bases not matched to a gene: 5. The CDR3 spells CASSYGDRGLNTEAFF. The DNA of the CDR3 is TGTGCCAGCAGTTACGGAGACAGGGGTTTGAACACTGAAGCTTTCTTT.

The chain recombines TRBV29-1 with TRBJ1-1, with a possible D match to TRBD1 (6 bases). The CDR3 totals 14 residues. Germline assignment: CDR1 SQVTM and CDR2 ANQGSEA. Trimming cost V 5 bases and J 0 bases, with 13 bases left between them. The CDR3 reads CSVFGQFMNTEAFF. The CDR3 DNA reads TGCAGCGTTTTCGGACAGTTCATGAACACTGAAGCTTTCTTT. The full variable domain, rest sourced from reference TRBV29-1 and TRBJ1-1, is SAVISQKPSRDICQRGTSLTIQCQVDSQVTMMFWYRQQPGQSLTLIATANQGSEATYESGFVIDKFPISRPNLTFSTLTVSNMSPEDSSIYLCSVFGQFMNTEAFFGQGTRLTVV.

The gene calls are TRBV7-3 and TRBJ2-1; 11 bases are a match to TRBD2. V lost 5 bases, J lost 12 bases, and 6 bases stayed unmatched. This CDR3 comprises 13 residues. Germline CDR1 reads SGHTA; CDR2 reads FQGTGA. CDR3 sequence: CASSPTSGVGQFF. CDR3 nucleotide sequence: TGTGCCAGCAGCCCGACTAGCGGGGTAGGGCAGTTCTTC.

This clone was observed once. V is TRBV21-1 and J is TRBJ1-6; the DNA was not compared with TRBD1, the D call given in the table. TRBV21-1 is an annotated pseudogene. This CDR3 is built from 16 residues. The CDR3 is CASSEEGQIYNSPLHF. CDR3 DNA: TGTGCCAGCAGCGAGGAAGGACAAATCTATAATTCACCCCTCCACTTT.

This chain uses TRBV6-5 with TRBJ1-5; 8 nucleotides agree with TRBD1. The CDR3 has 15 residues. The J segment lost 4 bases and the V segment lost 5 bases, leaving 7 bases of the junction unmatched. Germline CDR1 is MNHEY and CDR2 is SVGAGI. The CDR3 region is CASSRQGLGNQPQHF. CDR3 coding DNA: TGTGCCAGCAGTAGACAGGGGCTAGGTAATCAGCCCCAGCATTTT.

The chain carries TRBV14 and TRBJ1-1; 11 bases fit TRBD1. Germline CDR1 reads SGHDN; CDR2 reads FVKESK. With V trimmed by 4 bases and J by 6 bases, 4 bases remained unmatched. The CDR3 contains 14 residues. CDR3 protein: CASSPDRGLSEAFF. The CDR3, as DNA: TGTGCCAGCAGCCCGGACAGGGGGCTATCTGAAGCTTTCTTT.

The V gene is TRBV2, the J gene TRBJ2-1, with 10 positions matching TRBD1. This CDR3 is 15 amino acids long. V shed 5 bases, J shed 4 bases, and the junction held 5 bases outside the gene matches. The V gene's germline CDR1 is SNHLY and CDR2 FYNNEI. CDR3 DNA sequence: TGTGCCAGCAGTCCTGGACAGGGGGATTACAATGAGCAGTTCTTC. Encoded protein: CASSPGQGDYNEQFF.

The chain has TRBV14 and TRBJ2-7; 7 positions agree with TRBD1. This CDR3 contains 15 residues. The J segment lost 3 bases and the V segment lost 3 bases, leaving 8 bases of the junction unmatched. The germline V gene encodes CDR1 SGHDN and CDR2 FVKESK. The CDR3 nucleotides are TGTGCCAGCAGCCATATGGGGACAGTTGGCTACGAGCAGTACTTC. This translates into CASSHMGTVGYEQYF.